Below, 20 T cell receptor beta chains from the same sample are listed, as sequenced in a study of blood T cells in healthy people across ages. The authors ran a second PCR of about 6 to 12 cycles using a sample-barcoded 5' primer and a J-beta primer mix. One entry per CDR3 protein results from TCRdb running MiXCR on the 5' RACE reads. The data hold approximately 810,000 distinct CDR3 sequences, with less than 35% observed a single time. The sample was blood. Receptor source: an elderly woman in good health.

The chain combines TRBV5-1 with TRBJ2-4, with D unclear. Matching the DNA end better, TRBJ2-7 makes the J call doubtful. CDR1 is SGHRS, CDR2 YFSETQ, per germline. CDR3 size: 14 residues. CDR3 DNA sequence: TGCGCCAGCAGCTTGGGACTGCCCAGAACCGAGCAGTACTTC. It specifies CASSLGLPRTEQYF.

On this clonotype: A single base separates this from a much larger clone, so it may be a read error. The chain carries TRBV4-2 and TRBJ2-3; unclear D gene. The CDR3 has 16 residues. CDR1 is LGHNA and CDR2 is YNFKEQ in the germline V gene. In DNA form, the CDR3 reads TGTGCCAGCGGCCAAGATACGGCTAACCCTCGTGCTACGCAGTATTTT. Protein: CASGQDTANPRATQYF.

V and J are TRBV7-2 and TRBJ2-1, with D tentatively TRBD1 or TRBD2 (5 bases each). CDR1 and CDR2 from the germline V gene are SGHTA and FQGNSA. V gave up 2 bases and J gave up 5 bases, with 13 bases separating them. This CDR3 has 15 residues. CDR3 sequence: CASSLMRGSNNEQFF. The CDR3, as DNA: TGTGCCAGCAGCTTAATGAGGGGAAGTAACAATGAGCAGTTCTTC.

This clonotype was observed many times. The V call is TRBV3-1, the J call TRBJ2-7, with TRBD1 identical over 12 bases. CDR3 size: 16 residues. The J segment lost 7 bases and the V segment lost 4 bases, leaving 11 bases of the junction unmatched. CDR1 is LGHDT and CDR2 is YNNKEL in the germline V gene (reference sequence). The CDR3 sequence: CASSPPRGQGAGEQYF. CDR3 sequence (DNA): TGTGCCAGCAGCCCACCCCGGGGACAGGGGGCAGGAGAGCAGTACTTC.

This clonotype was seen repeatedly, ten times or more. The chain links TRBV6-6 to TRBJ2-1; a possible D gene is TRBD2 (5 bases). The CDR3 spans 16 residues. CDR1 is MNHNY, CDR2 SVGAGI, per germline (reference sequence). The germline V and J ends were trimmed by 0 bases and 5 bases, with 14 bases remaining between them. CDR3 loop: CASSYSGSGKDNEQFF. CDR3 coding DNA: TGTGCCAGCAGTTACTCAGGTTCCGGGAAAGACAATGAGCAGTTCTTC.

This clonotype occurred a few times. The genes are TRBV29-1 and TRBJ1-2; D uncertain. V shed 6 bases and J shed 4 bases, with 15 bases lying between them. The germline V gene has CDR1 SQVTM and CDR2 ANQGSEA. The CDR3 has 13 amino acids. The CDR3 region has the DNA TGCAGCGTCGACCCCGTGATGGGCTATGGCTACACCTTC. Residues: CSVDPVMGYGYTF. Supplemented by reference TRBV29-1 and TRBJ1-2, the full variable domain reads SAVISQKPSRDICQRGTSLTIQCQVDSQVTMMFWYRQQPGQSLTLIATANQGSEATYESGFVIDKFPISRPNLTFSTLTVSNMSPEDSSIYLCSVDPVMGYGYTFGSGTRLTVV.

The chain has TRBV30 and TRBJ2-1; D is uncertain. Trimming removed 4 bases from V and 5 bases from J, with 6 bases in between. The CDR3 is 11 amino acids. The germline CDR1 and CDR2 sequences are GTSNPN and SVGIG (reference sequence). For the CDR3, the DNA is TGTGCCTGGACCAGAGACAATGAGCAGTTCTTC. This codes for CAWTRDNEQFF.

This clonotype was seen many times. CDR3 nucleotides: TGTGCCACCATGGGACTAGTTGCAGATACGCAGTATTTT. Encoded protein: CATMGLVADTQYF. The chain joins TRBV6-1 to TRBJ2-3; 8 nucleotides agree with TRBD2. The CDR3 loop spans 13 amino acids. J lost 4 bases, V lost 10 bases, and 7 bases had no gene match. Germline loops: CDR1 MNHNS, CDR2 SASEGT.

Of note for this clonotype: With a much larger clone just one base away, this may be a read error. CDR3 loop: CSARLAGRGDTRYF. The CDR3 nucleotides read TGCAGTGCTAGACTAGCGGGGAGGGGAGATACGCGGTATTTT. The chain employs TRBV20-1 and TRBJ2-3; the match to TRBD2 covers 9 bases. Germline V gene data show CDR1 as DFQATT and CDR2 as SNEGSKA (reference sequence). This CDR3 is 14 amino acids long.

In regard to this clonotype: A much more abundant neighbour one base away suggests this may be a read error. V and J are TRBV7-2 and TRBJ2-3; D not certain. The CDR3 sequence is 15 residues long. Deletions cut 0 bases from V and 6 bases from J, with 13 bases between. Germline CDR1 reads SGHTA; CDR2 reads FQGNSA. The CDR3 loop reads CTSSLAFVDTDTQYF. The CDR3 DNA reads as TGTACCAGCAGCTTAGCGTTTGTCGACACCGATACGCAGTATTTT.

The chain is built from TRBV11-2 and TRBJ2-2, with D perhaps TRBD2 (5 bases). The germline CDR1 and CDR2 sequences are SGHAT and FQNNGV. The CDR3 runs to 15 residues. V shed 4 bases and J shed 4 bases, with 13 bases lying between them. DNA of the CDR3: TGTGCCAGCAGCTCTTATGTTGGGAGCACCGGGGAGCTGTTTTTT. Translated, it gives CASSSYVGSTGELFF.

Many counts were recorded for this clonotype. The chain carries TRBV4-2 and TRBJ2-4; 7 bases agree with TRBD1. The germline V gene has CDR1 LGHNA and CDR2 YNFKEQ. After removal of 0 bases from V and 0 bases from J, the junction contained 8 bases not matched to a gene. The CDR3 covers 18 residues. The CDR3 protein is CASSQEGSGTEAKNIQYF. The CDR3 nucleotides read TGTGCCAGCAGCCAAGAAGGGTCTGGGACAGAAGCCAAAAACATTCAGTACTTC.

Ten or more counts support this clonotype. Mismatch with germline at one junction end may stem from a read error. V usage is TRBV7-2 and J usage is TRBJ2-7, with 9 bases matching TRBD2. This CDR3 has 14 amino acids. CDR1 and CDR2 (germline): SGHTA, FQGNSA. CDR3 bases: TGTGCCAGCAGCGTAGCGGGGGCCAATTACGAGCAGTACTTC. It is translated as CASSVAGANYEQYF.

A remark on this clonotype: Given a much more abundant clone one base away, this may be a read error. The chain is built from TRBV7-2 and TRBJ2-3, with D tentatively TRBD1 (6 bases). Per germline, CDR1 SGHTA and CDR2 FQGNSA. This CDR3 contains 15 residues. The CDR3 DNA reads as TGTGCCAGCAGCCCACAGGGAATGCCCACAGATGCGCAGTATTTT. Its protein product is CASSPQGMPTDAQYF. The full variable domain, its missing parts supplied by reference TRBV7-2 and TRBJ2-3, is GAGVSQSPSNKVTEKGKDVELRCDPISGHTALYWYRQSLGQGLEFLIYFQGNSAPDKSGLPSDRFSAERTGGSVSTLTIQRTQQEDSAVYLCASSPQGMPTDAQYFGPGTRLTVL.

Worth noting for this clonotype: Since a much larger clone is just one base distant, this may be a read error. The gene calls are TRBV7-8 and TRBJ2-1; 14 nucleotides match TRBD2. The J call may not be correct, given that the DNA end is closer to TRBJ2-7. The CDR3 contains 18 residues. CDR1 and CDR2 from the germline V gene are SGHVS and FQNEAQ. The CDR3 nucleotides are TGTGCCAGCAGCGCCCGAGCGGGGACTAGCGGGGGATACAATGAGCAGTACTTC. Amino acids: CASSARAGTSGGYNEQYF.

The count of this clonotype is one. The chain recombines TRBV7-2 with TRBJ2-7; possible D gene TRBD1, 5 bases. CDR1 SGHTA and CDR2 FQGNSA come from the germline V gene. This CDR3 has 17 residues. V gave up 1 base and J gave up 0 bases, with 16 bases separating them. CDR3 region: CASSLGTGPAFSYEQYF. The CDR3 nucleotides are TGTGCCAGCAGCTTAGGAACAGGACCAGCGTTCTCCTACGAGCAGTACTTC.

CDR3 nucleotide sequence: TGTGCCAGCAGTTCTACCTACGGGCAGTACTTC. Its protein is CASSSTYGQYF. This chain uses TRBV28 with TRBJ2-5, with no clear D. The CDR3 extends over 11 amino acids. CDR1 and CDR2 from the germline V gene are MDHEN and SYDVKM. Trimming removed 4 bases from V and 11 bases from J, with 11 bases in between.

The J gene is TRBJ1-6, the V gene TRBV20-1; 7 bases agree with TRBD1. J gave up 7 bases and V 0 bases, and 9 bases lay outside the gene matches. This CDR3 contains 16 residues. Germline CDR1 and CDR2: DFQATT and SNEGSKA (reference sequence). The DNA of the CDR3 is TGCAGTGCTAGAGACCAACAGGGGATAGCGAATTCACCCCTCCACTTT. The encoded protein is CSARDQQGIANSPLHF.

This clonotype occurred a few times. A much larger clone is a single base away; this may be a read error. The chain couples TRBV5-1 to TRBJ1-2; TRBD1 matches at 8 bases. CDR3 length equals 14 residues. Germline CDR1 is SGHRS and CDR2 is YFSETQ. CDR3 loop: CASNLGDRGDGYTF. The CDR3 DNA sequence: TGCGCCAGCAACTTGGGCGACAGGGGCGATGGCTACACCTTC.

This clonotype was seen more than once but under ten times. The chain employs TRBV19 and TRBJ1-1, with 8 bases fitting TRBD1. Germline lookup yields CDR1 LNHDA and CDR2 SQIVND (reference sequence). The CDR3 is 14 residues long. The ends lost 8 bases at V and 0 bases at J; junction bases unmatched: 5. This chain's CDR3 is CASDPGGLNTEAFF. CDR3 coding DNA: TGTGCCAGTGATCCAGGGGGCTTGAACACTGAAGCTTTCTTT.